Listed below are T cell receptor beta chains from one sample, sequenced in a study of beta chain features in type 1 diabetes. TCRdb keeps only in-frame clones here, not all; method: immunoSEQ multiplex PCR. The sample lists about 360,000 clones; around 12% were seen once. Input material: naive CD4+ T cells from blood. These TCRs come from a man aged 18 to 30 in good health. Both conserved end residues are part of each CDR3.

cdr3_aa	v_call
CASRDTGTTGELFF	TRBV14
CASWEGAFGTDGYTF	TRBV28
CASSSKAYNEQFF	TRBV6-5
CASSPGRTGGAYSYEQYF	TRBV19
CASSIGLAGVYNEQFF	TRBV19
CASSRVSFVYEQYF	TRBV28
CASSQVPLRDPRGPLHF	TRBV4-1
CASSRRPSGNTDTQYF	TRBV4-2
CASSEPGQVDGYTF	TRBV6-1
CSVEAGGTGDTQYF	TRBV29-1
CASSLGGSAGNTIYF	TRBV7-9
CASRGQGVVGEQFF	TRBV19
CASSSPGSGQETQYF	TRBV7-8
CASSLGHINEKLFF	TRBV5-1
CAASGEAFF	TRBV6-1
CAINPRDSYNEQFF	TRBV10-3
CASSPPHGVSYEQYF	TRBV18
CAISGREGLYNEQFF	TRBV10-3
CASSPEGTGTGANVLTF	TRBV5-1
CASTDGGGRYNEQFF	TRBV6-6
CASSQWRGPADTQYF	TRBV14
CASNPGGYSDYGYTF	TRBV28
CASSTTRQETQYF	TRBV19
CASSFRGRGLGDTQYF	TRBV7-3
CAWRESGFQPQHF	TRBV30
CASTVPYTGGETQYF	TRBV6-5
CASSFRTGPSDTQYF	TRBV5-4
CASSPPARTGPNYGYTF	TRBV18
CASSSTLAGGDTQYF	TRBV5-4
CASSGPGTEAFF	TRBV28
CASSRSYEQYF	TRBV7-3
CASSYSGRIQETQYF	TRBV6-5
CASSLLGTRGNEKLFF	TRBV7-9
CASSQQGNYGYTF	TRBV4-3
CASSLGQAKETQYF	TRBV7-2
CASSPGSGQASEQYF	TRBV19
CASLGYPYNEQFF	TRBV28